This T cell receptor (beta chain) comes out of a study of blood T cell repertoires in COVID-19. Study at large: Some COVID-19 samples were acute and others convalescent; all came from the United States, Italy and Spain.

This CDR3 is built from 13 residues. V lost 0 bases and J lost 8, with 10 bases in between. CDR1 and CDR2 from the germline V gene are LGHDT and YNNKEL (reference sequence). Clinical history as reported by participants underpinned cohort assignment. Comment on this clone: Additional DNA sequences in this sample encode the identical CDR3.

Methods used by the authors: Researchers report that nucleated cell counts were estimated from reference gene primer amplification. Assay: immunoSEQ multiplex PCR; the TCRdb copy retains only in-frame clones and omits some. V and J calls plus clone size are reproduced from that table; the DNA served to infer D and trimming. The table shows about 150,000 clones, with over 75% occurring only once. The sequence derives from a woman between 25 and 40 years old with acute COVID-19. The chain has TRBV3-1 (or the pseudogene TRBV3-2) and TRBJ1-1; no firm D call. Sequencing was performed on PBMCs or T cells enriched from blood (not recorded which). The CDR3 bases are TGTGCCAGCAGCCAAGAAGGAGGAGGCGAAGCTTTCTTT. This gives the protein CASSQEGGGEAFF.